A selection of T cell receptor beta chains follows, all from one sample in a study of OX40 agonist ivuxolimab in advanced cancers. Produced via immunoSEQ multiplex PCR; TCRdb's table is partial and in-frame only. The data show about 130,000 clones, 93% seen once. Material: CD4+ or CD8+ T cells sorted from blood, obtained in a trial of the OX40 agonist ivuxolimab. All receptors come from an adult with an advanced solid tumor such as melanoma, head and neck, liver or kidney cancer. The CDR3 runs from the conserved cysteine through the conserved F or W. The D gene is left open where the match is weak. Expanded clones get a size class; other rows say once, few or many, or leave the size out.

>TRBV7-2|TRBJ1-2|-|-
CASSGRTDLYGYTF
TGTGCCAGCAGCGGACGGACAGACCTCTATGGCTACACCTTC
>TRBV28|TRBJ2-5|-|-
CASGQETQYF
TGTGCCAGCGGCCAAGAGACCCAGTACTTC
>TRBV9|TRBJ2-7|TRBD1|once
CASSVAPRQGYEQYF
TGTGCCAGCAGCGTAGCCCCCCGACAGGGCTACGAGCAGTACTTC
>TRBV2|TRBJ1-5|-|-
CASRRGVREGNQPQHF
TGTGCCAGCAGGAGAGGGGTCAGGGAAGGCAATCAGCCCCAGCATTTT
>TRBV12-5|TRBJ2-7|-|-
CASGLSGDEQYF
TGTGCTAGTGGTTTATCAGGGGACGAGCAGTACTTC
>TRBV2|TRBJ1-4|-|-
CASSPDRGVQERSF
TGTGCCAGCAGCCCCGACCGAGGGGTGCAAGAACGCTCGTTT
>TRBV5-1|TRBJ2-3|-|-
CASKKGEGTDTQYF
TGCGCCAGCAAAAAGGGGGAAGGCACAGATACGCAGTATTTT
>TRBV29-1|TRBJ2-5|TRBD1|-
CSVGDRVETQYF
TGCAGCGTGGGAGACAGGGTGGAGACCCAGTACTTC
>TRBV10-3|TRBJ1-5|-|few
CAISVGENQPQHF
TGTGCCATCAGTGTAGGAGAGAATCAGCCCCAGCATTTT
>TRBV5-5|TRBJ1-5|TRBD1|-
CASSLGGQGAKPQHF
TGTGCCAGCAGCTTGGGGGGACAGGGGGCCAAGCCCCAGCATTTT
>TRBV6-5|TRBJ1-5|-|-
CASSPHGQPQHF
TGTGCCAGCAGTCCCCACGGGCAGCCCCAGCATTTT
>TRBV29-1|TRBJ1-2|-|-
CSVVGQLTKGYTF
TGCAGCGTTGTGGGCCAGCTAACTAAAGGCTACACCTTC
>TRBV5-4|TRBJ2-4|TRBD2|-
CASSPGGEGGNIQYF
TGTGCCAGCAGCCCCGGGGGGGAAGGAGGGAACATTCAGTACTTC
>TRBV25-1|TRBJ1-4|-|-
CASSLVRGPANEKLFF
TGTGCCAGCAGTTTGGTCAGGGGACCGGCTAATGAAAAACTGTTTTTT
>TRBV4-2|TRBJ2-3|TRBD2|-
CASSQGAGRTDTQYF
TGTGCCAGCAGCCAGGGAGCGGGGCGCACAGATACGCAGTATTTT
>TRBV6-6|TRBJ1-1|TRBD1|-
CASSPRQGPEAFF
TGTGCCAGCAGCCCCAGACAGGGCCCTGAAGCTTTCTTT
>TRBV5-6|TRBJ1-1|-|-
CASSLALRTNEAFF
TGTGCCAGCAGCTTGGCCCTACGGACGAATGAAGCTTTCTTT
>TRBV11-2|TRBJ1-4|TRBD1|-
CASSSSPGQRHNEKLFF
TGTGCCAGCAGCTCATCACCGGGACAGAGACATAATGAAAAACTGTTTTTT
>TRBV18|TRBJ2-5|-|once
CASSPVVVSQETQYF
TGTGCCAGCTCACCAGTTGTGGTCAGCCAAGAGACCCAGTACTTC
>TRBV14|TRBJ2-1|-|once
CASSQGSFGEQFF
TGTGCCAGCAGCCAGGGTTCGTTTGGTGAGCAGTTCTTC
>TRBV11-2|TRBJ1-1|-|-
CASSLSRWNTEAFF
TGTGCCAGCAGCTTATCCCGTTGGAACACTGAAGCTTTCTTT
>TRBV5-1|TRBJ1-1|-|-
CASSGAAPTSNTEAFF
TGCGCCAGCAGTGGCGCGGCCCCGACCTCGAACACTGAAGCTTTCTTT
>TRBV7-2|TRBJ1-2|-|-
CASSIQGGSNYGYTF
TGTGCCAGCAGCATACAGGGCGGCTCTAACTATGGCTACACCTTC
>TRBV4-3|TRBJ2-3|TRBD2|-
CASSPEGGGGLTDTQYF
TGCGCCAGCAGCCCGGAGGGGGGCGGGGGGCTGACAGATACGCAGTATTTT
>TRBV18|TRBJ2-1|TRBD2|-
CASSLATSGGPYNEQFF
TGTGCCAGCTCCCTCGCCACTAGCGGGGGGCCCTACAATGAGCAGTTCTTC
>TRBV27|TRBJ2-4|TRBD2|once
CASSLSITGGGKNIQYF
TGTGCCAGCAGTTTATCGATAACGGGAGGTGGGAAAAACATTCAGTACTTC
>TRBV5-1|TRBJ2-7|-|-
CASSLGQVLSYEQYF
TGCGCCAGCAGCTTGGGGCAGGTGCTCTCCTACGAGCAGTACTTC
>TRBV19|TRBJ2-7|-|-
CASSLRGRGVVLHF
TGTGCCAGTAGTCTGCGGGGCAGGGGGGTCGTGTTGCACTTC